Listed here are 17 T cell receptor beta chains from one sample, sequenced in a study of identical twins. TCRdb reprocessed the 5' RACE reads with MiXCR, giving one entry per CDR3 protein. The sample records roughly 570,000 distinct CDR3 sequences, just under 10% being singletons. These data also formed part of another study, on yellow fever vaccine responses in identical twins.

Sequencing was carried out using PBMCs. The source of these receptors is a young woman in good health.

This clonotype showed up just a few times. V is TRBV3-1 and J is TRBJ2-3, with D unclear. This CDR3 spans 14 amino acids. Between the trimmed V and J ends, which lost 0 bases and 4 bases, there was a span of 8 bases. The germline V gene has CDR1 LGHDT and CDR2 YNNKEL (reference sequence). CDR3 in DNA: TGTGCCAGCAGCCAAGATCATAGATCAGATACGCAGTATTTT. Protein: CASSQDHRSDTQYF.

There are a few counts of this clonotype. V and J are TRBV10-1 and TRBJ2-1; D is undetermined. Trimming cost V 0 bases and J 6 bases, with 15 bases left between them. There are 16 residues in the CDR3. Per the germline V gene, CDR1 is WNHNN and CDR2 is SYGVQD (reference sequence). The CDR3 protein is CASSESRSRIVNEQFF. CDR3 DNA sequence: TGCGCCAGCAGTGAGTCGCGGAGTAGAATCGTCAATGAGCAGTTCTTC.

This clonotype has ten or more counts. The J gene is TRBJ2-7, the V gene TRBV25-1; tentatively, D is TRBD2 (6 bases). CDR1 and CDR2 from the germline V gene are MGHDK and SYGVNS. This CDR3 comprises 17 residues. V shed 0 bases and J shed 1 base, with 16 bases lying between them. The CDR3 nucleotides read TGTGCCAGCAGTGAATATCTTGGAGGGGAGGCATCCTACGAGCAGTACTTC. Protein product: CASSEYLGGEASYEQYF.

This clonotype was detected a few times. The chain combines TRBV7-2 with TRBJ2-7, with D perhaps being TRBD1 or TRBD2 (5 bases each). The CDR3 spans 14 residues. V lost 5 bases, J lost 2 bases, and 13 bases lay in between. Germline assignment: CDR1 SGHTA and CDR2 FQGNSA. The CDR3 region has the DNA TGTGCCAGCAGCAACACAGGAGGAACCTACGAGCAGTACTTC. This encodes CASSNTGGTYEQYF.

The chain employs TRBV30 and TRBJ2-7; TRBD1 matches at 7 bases. V lost 2 bases, J lost 3 bases, and 13 bases stayed unmatched. The CDR3 is made up of 16 amino acids. The germline V gene encodes CDR1 GTSNPN and CDR2 SVGIG (reference sequence). The CDR3 DNA follows: TGTGCCTGGAGTCGTAAAATACAGGGGAGAAGCTACGAGCAGTACTTC. It translates to CAWSRKIQGRSYEQYF.

The V and J genes are TRBV5-8 and TRBJ2-5; no clear D. Germline assignment: CDR1 SGHTS and CDR2 YDEGEE. Trimming pared 7 bases from V and 1 base from J, leaving 8 bases between. CDR3 size: 12 residues. The CDR3 region has the DNA TGTGCCAGCCGATTCGTCCAAGAGACCCAGTACTTC. This encodes CASRFVQETQYF.

This clonotype came up a few times. V usage is TRBV18 and J usage is TRBJ1-1; D remains unclear. Germline V gene lookup returns CDR1 KGHSH and CDR2 LQKENI. This CDR3 contains 14 residues. Trimming removed 1 base at V and 4 bases at J, with 10 bases between. The CDR3 region is CASSPQGGGTEAFF. CDR3 DNA sequence: TGTGCCAGCTCACCACAGGGAGGAGGCACTGAAGCTTTCTTT.

The genes are TRBV30 and TRBJ1-2; D not certain. Germline CDR1 is GTSNPN and CDR2 is SVGIG (reference sequence). Trimming cost V 1 base and J 1 base, with 1 base left between them. The CDR3 consists of 11 residues. The CDR3 reads CAWSDNYGYTF. The CDR3 nucleotides read TGTGCCTGGAGTGATAACTATGGCTACACCTTC.

The rearrangement joins TRBV29-1 to TRBJ2-2, with D uncertain. The CDR3 has 14 amino acids. V lost 4 bases and J 2 bases, leaving 11 bases between the germline ends. The germline CDR1 and CDR2 sequences are SQVTM and ANQGSEA. CDR3 sequence (DNA): TGCAGCGTTGTGGAAAACCCAAACACCGGGGAGCTGTTTTTT. It codes for CSVVENPNTGELFF.

A few counts support this clonotype. The chain links TRBV6-6 to TRBJ2-1; D is undetermined. The CDR3 length is 13 residues. From germline, CDR1 is MNHNY and CDR2 SVGAGI (reference sequence). Trimming took 4 bases from V and 9 from J, leaving 13 bases between them. CDR3: CASSFDGSFEQFF. DNA for the CDR3: TGTGCCAGCAGTTTCGATGGGTCATTTGAGCAGTTCTTC.

The sample holds a few counts of this clonotype. The J gene is TRBJ2-3, the V gene TRBV12-3 or TRBV12-4; a possible D gene is TRBD2 (5 bases). V lost 3 bases and J lost 4, with 11 bases in between. This CDR3 has 14 amino acids. The CDR3 DNA is TGTGCCAGCAGTTTTACTAGTTCCTCAGATACGCAGTATTTT. Its translation is CASSFTSSSDTQYF.

The chain recombines TRBV12-3 or TRBV12-4 with TRBJ2-5, with D uncertain. The CDR3 runs to 14 residues. Trimming took off 3 bases at V and 1 base at J, with 9 bases between the two ends. CDR3 protein: CASSFSRSQETQYF. The CDR3 coding sequence is TGTGCCAGCAGTTTCAGTCGCAGCCAAGAGACCCAGTACTTC.

The sample holds many counts of this clonotype. No DNA is shown, since the ends of the CDR3 on it are uncertain; the CDR3 is the one TCRdb lists. This chain uses TRBV5-1 with TRBJ2-7; no check of the table's D call, TRBD2, against the DNA was made. The CDR3 is 15 residues long, counting both termini. Germline V gene data show CDR1 as SGHRS and CDR2 as YFSETQ. CDR3 in amino acids: CASSFGSGGFDEQYF.

This clonotype was recorded a few times. The gene calls are TRBV13 and TRBJ2-2; D may be TRBD1 (6 bases). Trimming took off 5 bases at V and 0 bases at J, with 31 bases between the two ends. This CDR3 has 22 residues. Germline V lookup: CDR1 PRHDT, CDR2 FYEKMQ (reference sequence). The CDR3 protein is CASSPTGFGWPEERANTGELFF. CDR3 bases: TGTGCCAGCAGCCCTACAGGGTTCGGCTGGCCGGAGGAACGCGCGAACACCGGGGAGCTGTTTTTT.

The chain couples TRBV12-3 or TRBV12-4 to TRBJ2-5, with D possibly matching TRBD1 (5 bases). V shed 6 bases and J shed 1 base, with 18 bases lying between them. The CDR3 contains 16 residues. DNA of the CDR3: TGTGCCAGCAGCTCCCCGACAGATTGGATCCAAGAGACCCAGTACTTC. Amino acid sequence: CASSSPTDWIQETQYF.

The V call is TRBV7-9, the J call TRBJ2-7; D remains unclear. The CDR3 sequence is 15 residues long. The germline gives CDR1 SEHNR, CDR2 FQNEAQ (reference sequence). V lost 5 bases and J lost 2, with 16 bases in between. The CDR3, as DNA: TGTGCCAGCAGCCCGAGCCTAAGAGAAACCTACGAGCAGTACTTC. It translates to CASSPSLRETYEQYF. Drawing the rest from reference TRBV7-9 and TRBJ2-7, the complete variable domain is DTGVSQNPRHKITKRGQNVTFRCDPISEHNRLYWYRQTLGQGPEFLTYFQNEAQLEKSRLLSDRFSAERPKGSFSTLEIQRTEQGDSAMYLCASSPSLRETYEQYFGPGTRLTVT.

This clonotype was picked up many times. CDR3 region: CASSESTGVAFF. The CDR3, as DNA: TGTGCCAGCAGTGAATCTACAGGGGTAGCTTTCTTT. This chain connects TRBV25-1 to TRBJ1-1; 7 bases are shared with TRBD1. Unmatched junction bases numbered 3, after V lost 1 base and J lost 10 bases. Germline CDR1 is MGHDK and CDR2 is SYGVNS. The CDR3 spans 12 residues.